This T cell receptor (beta chain) was sequenced during a study of CD8+ T cells in alopecia areata. cDNA prepared by RNA extraction and subsequent reverse transcription served as the template for sequencing. This table comes from immunoSEQ multiplex PCR, and its TCRdb copy is limited to in-frame clones, with some not included. The sample includes 150,000 to 200,000 clones, 50% to 60% of them seen just once. The receptor was derived from a human donor with alopecia areata. The sequencing here drew on CD4+ T cells sorted from blood, taken at week 0.

The CDR3 reads CASSHGQNAIAGSTDTQYF. CDR3 nucleotide sequence: TGTGCCAGCAGCCACGGCCAGAATGCGATAGCGGGATCCACAGATACGCAGTATTTT. The rearrangement joins TRBV4-2 to TRBJ2-3, with 8 bases identical to TRBD2. The V gene's germline CDR1 is LGHNA and CDR2 YNFKEQ. Losses at the gene ends were 3 bases for V and 2 bases for J; bases not matched to a gene: 16. The CDR3 runs to 19 residues.